Sequencing of this T cell receptor beta chain was carried out in a study of Ad26.COV2.S vaccination and SARS-CoV-2 variants. Points from the study as a whole: The study found similar non-spike TCR breadth in vaccine and placebo recipients.

A remark on this clone: The antigen remains unidentified.

The assay was immunoSEQ multiplex PCR, and TCRdb's table has in-frame clones only and misses some. The repertoire consists of about 350,000 clones, with more than 75% occurring once and the leading ten covering roughly 3.1%. Treatment described: around 19 received Ad26.COV2.S at low or high dose, single or two shots; about 5 received placebo; per-sample allocation not given. At day 63 after the first vaccine or placebo injection, samples were drawn. This vaccine is an Ad26 vector that expresses the Wuhan-strain SARS-CoV-2 spike. V lost 0 bases, J lost 1 base, and 15 bases lay in between. The length of the CDR3 is 17 residues. The germline CDR1 and CDR2 sequences are ENHRY and SYGVKD.

The chain uses TRBV10-3 and TRBJ2-5, with D unresolved. The specimen was peripheral blood, collected in a trial of Ad26.COV2.S vaccine versus placebo. The sequence derives from a person between 18 and 65 years old who received the Ad26.COV2.S COVID-19 vaccine or a placebo. The CDR3 loop reads CAISESLVTVSQETQYF. Here the CDR3 DNA reads TGTGCCATCAGTGAGTCATTAGTTACGGTCTCCCAAGAGACCCAGTACTTC.